Described below is a single T cell receptor beta chain sequence and its context. V was pared by 0 bases and J by 5 bases, with 7 bases between. The CDR3 extends over 13 amino acids. Germline V gene data show CDR1 as SGHVS and CDR2 as FQNEAQ. The data were obtained in a study of blood T cell repertoires in COVID-19. Study details: The origin of the acute and convalescent COVID-19 samples was the United States, Italy and Spain.

Some clones are missing from TCRdb's copy, which holds only in-frame ones; the method was immunoSEQ multiplex PCR. Among some 80,000 clones listed, more than 65% were seen once. The chain carries TRBV7-8 and TRBJ1-2; TRBD1 is a possible D gene (5 bases). Sample: peripheral blood. This clonotype was obtained from a woman older than 75 with active or convalescent COVID-19. The CDR3 protein is CASSLAGTYGYTF. CDR3 bases: TGTGCCAGCAGCTTAGCAGGGACTTATGGCTACACCTTC.